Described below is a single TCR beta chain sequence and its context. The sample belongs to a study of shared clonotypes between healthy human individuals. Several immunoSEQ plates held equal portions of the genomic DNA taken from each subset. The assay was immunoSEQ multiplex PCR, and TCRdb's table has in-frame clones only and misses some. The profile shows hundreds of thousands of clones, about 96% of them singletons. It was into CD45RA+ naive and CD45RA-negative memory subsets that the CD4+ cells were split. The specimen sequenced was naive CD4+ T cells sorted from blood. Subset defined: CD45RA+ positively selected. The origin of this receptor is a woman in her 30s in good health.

The CDR3 DNA reads as TGTGCCAGCAGCTTACTAGCGGCCCCTTACGAGCAGTACTTC. Protein: CASSLLAAPYEQYF. The chain recombines TRBV5-8 with TRBJ2-7; 8 bases are shared with TRBD2. The germline gives CDR1 SGHTS, CDR2 YDEGEE. Unmatched junction bases numbered 5, after V lost 2 bases and J lost 4 bases. This CDR3 is built from 14 residues.